Below are 24 T cell receptor beta chains sequenced from a single sample in a study of OX40 agonist ivuxolimab in advanced cancers. Using immunoSEQ multiplex PCR, the repertoire was profiled, and TCRdb retains in-frame clones only, with some absent. The sample holds 45,000 to 65,000 clones, over 75% seen once. The sequenced sample was CD4+ or CD8+ T cells sorted from blood, obtained in a trial of the OX40 agonist ivuxolimab. These receptors were taken from an adult with an advanced solid tumor such as melanoma, head and neck, liver or kidney cancer.

This chain joins TRBV5-1 and TRBJ1-3; possible D gene TRBD1, 6 bases. The germline V gene has CDR1 SGHRS and CDR2 YFSETQ. The V and J ends lost 4 bases and 0 bases respectively, with 11 bases between them. This CDR3 region has 15 residues. CDR3 region: CASSPGDGSGNTIYF. The DNA of the CDR3 is TGCGCCAGCAGCCCAGGGGACGGCTCTGGAAACACCATATATTTT. Complete variable domain (other parts from reference TRBV5-1 and TRBJ1-3): KAGVTQTPRYLIKTRGQQVTLSCSPISGHRSVSWYQQTPGQGLQFLFEYFSETQRNKGNFPGRFSGRQFSNSRSEMNVSTLELGDSALYLCASSPGDGSGNTIYFGEGSWLTVV.

This chain connects TRBV28 to TRBJ2-1; D perhaps matches TRBD2 (7 bases). V shed 4 bases and J shed 2 bases, with 12 bases lying between them. The CDR3 contains 15 residues. From germline, CDR1 is MDHEN and CDR2 SYDVKM. This CDR3 reads CASSSNGGPYNEQFF. CDR3 DNA sequence: TGTGCCAGCAGTTCCAACGGGGGGCCCTACAATGAGCAGTTCTTC.

This chain connects TRBV11-3 to TRBJ2-6; D gene uncertain. V lost 5 bases to trimming and J lost 4 bases, with 9 bases between them. In germline, CDR1 is SGHNT, CDR2 YENEEA. The CDR3 runs to 14 residues. The CDR3 protein is CASSPHDGANVLTF. The CDR3 DNA sequence: TGTGCCAGCAGCCCTCACGACGGGGCCAACGTCCTGACTTTC.

This rearrangement joins TRBV29-1 to TRBJ1-6; D gene uncertain. Trimming took 4 bases from V and 7 from J, leaving 11 bases between them. Germline V gene data show CDR1 as SQVTM and CDR2 as ANQGSEA. This CDR3 contains 13 residues. For the CDR3, the DNA is TGCAGCGTTGGAGAGGGCGGCAATTCACCCCTCCACTTT. Protein product: CSVGEGGNSPLHF.

The chain links TRBV5-8 to TRBJ2-7; 11 nucleotides align to TRBD2. Germline values: CDR1 SGHTS, CDR2 YDEGEE. Trimming at V came to 1 base and at J to 2 bases, leaving 8 bases not matched to a gene. This CDR3 is built from 17 residues. The CDR3 here is CASSLTGLAGGTYEQYF. The CDR3 DNA reads as TGTGCCAGCAGCTTGACGGGCCTAGCGGGAGGTACCTACGAGCAGTACTTC.

V is TRBV6-1 and J is TRBJ2-5; 8 bases align to TRBD1. The CDR3 length is 16 residues. Germline assignment: CDR1 MNHNS and CDR2 SASEGT. Trimming cost V 3 bases and J 5 bases; bases outside gene matches: 11. CDR3 bases: TGTGCCAGCAGTGATGTGGGGTCAGGGGGCAGGGAGACCCAGTACTTC. This codes for CASSDVGSGGRETQYF.

CDR3 DNA: TGTGCCAGCAGTTCCGGCGGAGTTTATGGCTACACCTTC. Its translation is CASSSGGVYGYTF. The gene calls are TRBV6-5 and TRBJ1-2; no clear D gene. V lost 4 bases to trimming and J lost 5 bases, with 11 bases between them. This CDR3 contains 13 residues. Germline CDR1 and CDR2: MNHEY and SVGAGI.

The chain joins TRBV11-1 to TRBJ1-6; D is uncertain. Deletions cut 0 bases from V and 9 bases from J, with 9 bases between. Germline-derived CDR1 and CDR2 are SGHAT and FQDESV (reference sequence). The CDR3 length is 14 residues. CDR3: CASSLASGSSPLHF. The CDR3 DNA is TGTGCCAGCAGCTTAGCCAGTGGGAGTTCACCCCTCCACTTT.

This clone was found once. The chain uses TRBV4-1 and TRBJ2-3; D assignment may be TRBD1 or TRBD2 (5 bases each). CDR3 length: 18 amino acids. V was pared by 1 base and J by 0 bases, with 17 bases between. Germline V gives CDR1 MGHRA, CDR2 YSYEKL. The CDR3, as DNA: TGCGCCAGCAGCCAAGTAATTCCCGGGACCACTAGCACAGATACGCAGTATTTT. It yields the protein CASSQVIPGTTSTDTQYF.

The chain couples TRBV7-2 to TRBJ2-3; D possibly uses TRBD1 or TRBD2 (5 bases each). Germline V lookup: CDR1 SGHTA, CDR2 FQGNSA. Trimming removed 6 bases at V and 2 bases at J, with 12 bases between. CDR3 length: 14 residues. The DNA for the CDR3 is TGTGCCAGCAGGTTTCCGGGACCCACAGATACGCAGTATTTT. Protein: CASRFPGPTDTQYF.

This clone turned up a few times. The chain recombines TRBV19 with TRBJ1-2; a possible D gene is TRBD1 (5 bases). The CDR3 loop spans 15 amino acids. Trimming left V 6 bases short and J 1 base short, with 15 bases between. Germline CDR1 and CDR2: LNHDA and SQIVND (reference sequence). The chain's CDR3 is CASSRQGVGNYGYTF. CDR3 DNA sequence: TGTGCCAGTAGCCGGCAGGGAGTAGGTAACTATGGCTACACCTTC. Using reference TRBV19 and TRBJ1-2 for the parts outside the CDR3, the full variable domain is DGGITQSPKYLFRKEGQNVTLSCEQNLNHDAMYWYRQDPGQGLRLIYYSQIVNDFQKGDIAEGYSVSREKKESFPLTVTSAQKNPTAFYLCASSRQGVGNYGYTFGSGTRLTVV.

The genes are TRBV13 and TRBJ2-1; 12 bases are a match to TRBD2. The junction had 6 bases not matched to a gene; V was cut back by 0 bases and J by 3 bases. Germline V gene data show CDR1 as PRHDT and CDR2 as FYEKMQ (reference sequence). The CDR3 loop spans 18 amino acids. The CDR3 is CASSLGLTSGGLYNEQFF. The CDR3 DNA follows: TGTGCCAGCAGCTTAGGCCTGACTAGCGGGGGCCTCTACAATGAGCAGTTCTTC. The full variable domain, rest sourced from reference TRBV13 and TRBJ2-1, is AAGVIQSPRHLIKEKRETATLKCYPIPRHDTVYWYQQGPGQDPQFLISFYEKMQSDKGSIPDRFSAQQFSDYHSELNMSSLELGDSALYFCASSLGLTSGGLYNEQFFGPGTRLTVL.

The chain carries TRBV28 and TRBJ2-3; no firm D call. V dropped 8 bases and J dropped 2 bases, with 8 bases sitting between them. The germline CDR1 and CDR2 sequences are MDHEN and SYDVKM. This CDR3 is built from 12 residues. The CDR3 bases are TGTGCCAGCCGTTCGTACACAGATACGCAGTATTTT. This codes for CASRSYTDTQYF.

This chain uses TRBV28 with TRBJ1-2; the D is unclear. V lost 4 bases and J 3 bases, leaving 9 bases between the germline ends. CDR1 and CDR2 (germline): MDHEN, SYDVKM. This CDR3 contains 13 residues. The CDR3 is CASSSWQYYGYTF. The CDR3 nucleotides read TGTGCCAGCAGTTCGTGGCAGTACTATGGCTACACCTTC.

V is TRBV28 and J is TRBJ1-2, with D maybe TRBD1 (5 bases). CDR1 MDHEN and CDR2 SYDVKM come from the germline V gene. V was cut by 3 bases and J by 4 bases, with 9 bases left in between. This CDR3 has 13 residues. CDR3 DNA sequence: TGTGCCAGCAGTTTGGAACAGGTCTATGGCTACACCTTC. Its translation: CASSLEQVYGYTF.

The chain joins TRBV13 to TRBJ2-7; 15 bases map to TRBD2. With V trimmed by 5 bases and J by 2 bases, 7 bases remained unmatched. The CDR3 covers 17 residues. Germline CDR1 reads PRHDT; CDR2 reads FYEKMQ (reference sequence). The CDR3 here is CASSPKGLAGGPYEQYF. The CDR3, as DNA: TGTGCCAGCAGCCCCAAGGGACTAGCGGGGGGTCCCTACGAGCAGTACTTC. The full variable domain, completed using reference TRBV13 and TRBJ2-7, is AAGVIQSPRHLIKEKRETATLKCYPIPRHDTVYWYQQGPGQDPQFLISFYEKMQSDKGSIPDRFSAQQFSDYHSELNMSSLELGDSALYFCASSPKGLAGGPYEQYFGPGTRLTVT.

This chain links TRBV27 with TRBJ1-2; no firm D call. The V end lost 5 bases, the J end lost 3 bases, and 13 bases lay between the germline ends. This CDR3 comprises 14 residues. Germline CDR1 and CDR2: MNHEY and SMNVEV (reference sequence). The CDR3 region is CASSPSWEDYGYTF. The CDR3 DNA sequence: TGTGCCAGCAGTCCCTCCTGGGAGGACTATGGCTACACCTTC.

The chain joins TRBV30 to TRBJ2-1; 10 positions agree with TRBD2. Trimming at V came to 1 base and at J to 3 bases, leaving 6 bases not matched to a gene. The CDR3 extends over 16 amino acids. The V gene's germline CDR1 is GTSNPN and CDR2 SVGIG (reference sequence). CDR3 residues: CAWSAPLAGGYNEQFF. Here the CDR3 DNA reads TGTGCCTGGAGTGCCCCCTTAGCGGGGGGCTACAATGAGCAGTTCTTC.

This chain uses TRBV28 with TRBJ2-7; D is undetermined. Germline V gene data show CDR1 as MDHEN and CDR2 as SYDVKM. The CDR3 runs to 14 residues. Trimming left V 5 bases short and J 4 bases short, with 15 bases between. CDR3 residues: CASSNTDGRYEQYF. CDR3 in DNA: TGTGCCAGCAGTAACACAGACGGCAGGTACGAGCAGTACTTC. The complete variable domain, with remaining parts taken from reference TRBV28 and TRBJ2-7, reads DVKVTQSSRYLVKRTGEKVFLECVQDMDHENMFWYRQDPGLGLRLIYFSYDVKMKEKGDIPEGYSVSREKKERFSLILESASTNQTSMYLCASSNTDGRYEQYFGPGTRLTVT.

The chain combines TRBV19 with TRBJ1-4, with 11 bases aligning to TRBD1. The germline V gene has CDR1 LNHDA and CDR2 SQIVND (reference sequence). J was trimmed by 6 bases and V by 5 bases; bases with no gene match: 8. The CDR3 contains 16 residues. The CDR3 here is CASSPRTGGIDEKLFF. The CDR3, as DNA: TGTGCCAGTAGTCCACGGACAGGGGGCATCGATGAAAAACTGTTTTTT.

The chain is built from TRBV28 and TRBJ1-2, with unresolved D. V was pared by 2 bases and J by 4 bases, with 14 bases between. This CDR3 comprises 15 residues. CDR1 and CDR2 from the germline V gene are MDHEN and SYDVKM. In nucleotides, the CDR3 is TGTGCCAGCAGTTTAGAGGTGGGGATGCTCTATGGCTACACCTTC. Encoded protein: CASSLEVGMLYGYTF.

This clone was seen a few times. The V and J genes are TRBV6-1 and TRBJ1-2; D is undetermined. Germline V CDR1 and CDR2: MNHNS, SASEGT. Trimming left V 5 bases short and J 1 base short, with 14 bases between. This CDR3 spans 15 amino acids. The CDR3 reads CASSLHSTLNYGYTF. In DNA form, the CDR3 reads TGTGCCAGCAGTTTACACTCCACACTTAACTATGGCTACACCTTC.

The V call is TRBV28, the J call TRBJ2-5; D is possibly TRBD1 (6 bases). V was clipped by 6 bases and J by 0 bases, with 14 bases between them. The CDR3 length is 15 residues. Germline CDR1 and CDR2: MDHEN and SYDVKM. The CDR3 here is CASRSPQGYQETQYF. For the CDR3, the DNA is TGTGCCAGCAGAAGCCCTCAGGGGTACCAAGAGACCCAGTACTTC.

The chain carries TRBV30 and TRBJ1-2; D is unresolved. This CDR3 contains 13 residues. The germline CDR1 and CDR2 sequences are GTSNPN and SVGIG (reference sequence). V was trimmed by 1 base and J by 1 base, leaving 7 bases between them. The CDR3 is CAWSENSNYGYTF. The CDR3 DNA reads as TGTGCCTGGAGTGAAAACAGTAACTATGGCTACACCTTC.